Below, one TCR beta chain is given with its context. Antigen: not known. These data come from a study of tumour-infiltrating T cells in Burkitt lymphoma. Study as a whole: All epidemiological Burkitt lymphoma subtypes were represented in the cohort.

The repertoire was sequenced with immunoSEQ multiplex PCR; TCRdb's copy has only in-frame clones and lacks some. The data show 1,500 to 2,000 clones, with roughly 14% seen just once and roughly 7.3% held by the top ten. Findings of the study overall: Many Burkitt lymphoma patients shared several public clonotypes.

The sample consisted of tumor tissue. The sequence was obtained from a human donor with Burkitt lymphoma.

The CDR3 DNA follows: TGCGCCAGCAGCCTCCACGGGGGCAGAGAAGGCTACACCTTC. It is translated as CASSLHGGREGYTF. The chain carries TRBV4-3 and TRBJ1-2, with D maybe TRBD1 (6 bases). The CDR3 length is 14 residues. CDR1 and CDR2 from the germline V gene are LGHNA and YSLEER. Trimming took off 4 bases at V and 8 bases at J, with 17 bases between the two ends.